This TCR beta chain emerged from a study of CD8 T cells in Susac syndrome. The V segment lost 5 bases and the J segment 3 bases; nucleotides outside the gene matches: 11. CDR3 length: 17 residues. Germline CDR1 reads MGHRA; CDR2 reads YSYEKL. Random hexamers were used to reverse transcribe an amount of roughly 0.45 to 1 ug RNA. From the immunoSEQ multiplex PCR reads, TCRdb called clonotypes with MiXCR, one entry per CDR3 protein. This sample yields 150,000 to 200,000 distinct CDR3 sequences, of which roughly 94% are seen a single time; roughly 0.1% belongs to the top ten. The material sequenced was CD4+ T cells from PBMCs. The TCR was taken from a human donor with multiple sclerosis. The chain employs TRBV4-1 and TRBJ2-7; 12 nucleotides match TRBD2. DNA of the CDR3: TGCGCCAGCAGCTCCGGACTAGCGGGAAAGAAAGGCTACGAGCAGTACTTC. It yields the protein CASSSGLAGKKGYEQYF.